This section outlines one T cell receptor beta chain sequence together with its context. Antigen: not known. In TCRdb, the 5' RACE reads were re-called with MiXCR into one record per CDR3 protein. The table shows fewer than 350,000 distinct CDR3 sequences, with less than 9% occurring only once. The sample is drawn from a study of identical twins. General study results and limits: Invariant cells of the MAIT and iNKT types might have partly distorted the zero-insertion analyses. The study based its conclusions on cross-sectional statistical analysis and did not follow the same donors. High-abundance cord blood beta clonotypes had fewer insertions; memory repertoires showed none.

CDR3 size: 14 residues. Germline CDR1 and CDR2: SGHRS and YFSETQ. V lost 4 bases to trimming and J lost 0 bases, with 11 bases between them. The data also belong to a second study, concerning yellow fever vaccine responses in identical twins.

This sequence originates from a woman aged 18 to 35 in good health. The chain joins TRBV5-1 to TRBJ2-7; possible D gene TRBD2, 6 bases. Sequencing was performed on memory (CD45RO+) T cells sorted from blood. The DNA of the CDR3 is TGCGCCAGCAGCGCCGCGGGGTCCTCCTACGAGCAGTACTTC. It specifies CASSAAGSSYEQYF.